This T cell receptor beta chain was profiled in a study of blood T cells in healthy people across ages. The CDR3 covers 12 residues. The germline V gene has CDR1 SQVTM and CDR2 ANQGSEA. The V gene lost 4 bases and the J gene lost 6 bases, with 10 bases spanning the gap. With a J-beta primer mix and a sample-barcoded 5' primer, a second PCR ran 7 to 11 cycles. TCRdb reanalysed the 5' RACE reads using MiXCR and keeps one entry per CDR3 protein. The sample has just over 800,000 distinct CDR3 sequences; about 59% are singletons. This clonotype was picked up many times. The rearrangement links TRBV29-1 to TRBJ2-1; perhaps TRBD2 as D (5 bases). Sequenced sample: blood. The receptor comes from a man between 25 and 39 years old in good health. The CDR3 bases are TGCAGCGTTGTCGGGGTTGTCAATGAGCAGTTCTTC. This gives the protein CSVVGVVNEQFF.